This is a list of T cell receptor beta chains from one sample in a study of OX40 agonist ivuxolimab in advanced cancers. Sequencing was performed with immunoSEQ multiplex PCR; in TCRdb, only in-frame clones are kept and a portion is missing. Of tens of thousands of clones in the sample, roughly nine tenths are singletons; the top ten hold about 17%. This specimen consisted of CD4+ or CD8+ T cells sorted from blood, obtained in a trial of the OX40 agonist ivuxolimab. The receptor source for this set is an adult with an advanced solid tumor such as melanoma, head and neck, liver or kidney cancer. The CDR3 runs from the conserved cysteine through the conserved F or W. D genes are given only for firm matches. Clone sizes are given selectively: once, few, many, or a class where the clone is expanded.

V gene,clone size,D gene,J gene,CDR3 DNA,CDR3 protein
TRBV5-5,NA,NA,TRBJ2-7,TGTGCCAGCAGCTCCTCAGTGGACTACAGGTTTGGGATCGAGCAGTACTTC,CASSSSVDYRFGIEQYF
TRBV11-2,NA,TRBD1,TRBJ2-3,TGTGCCAGCAGCCAAGGACAGGCGACCGGACCCACAGATACGCAGTATTTT,CASSQGQATGPTDTQYF
TRBV4-1,NA,NA,TRBJ1-1,TGCGCCAGCAGCCTAATGTGGAGGGGGAACACTGAAGCTTTCTTT,CASSLMWRGNTEAFF
TRBV4-1,NA,TRBD2,TRBJ2-5,TGCGCCAGCAGCCAAGTCGGAGCGGGGAAAGAGACCCAGTACTTC,CASSQVGAGKETQYF
TRBV28,NA,NA,TRBJ1-1,TGTGCCAGCAGTTTCCGGTTCGGCCCGAACACTGAAGCTTTCTTT,CASSFRFGPNTEAFF
TRBV19,NA,NA,TRBJ2-7,TGTGCCAGTAGTCCCTTCCCAGGGAACGAGCAGTACTTC,CASSPFPGNEQYF
TRBV5-6,NA,NA,TRBJ2-2,TGTGCCAGCAGCTGGGGGGACAGTGGAGTTACCGGGGAGCTGTTTTTT,CASSWGDSGVTGELFF
TRBV29-1,NA,NA,TRBJ1-2,TGCAGCGTTGAAGGAGCTCGGGGCGGCTACACCTTC,CSVEGARGGYTF
TRBV9,NA,TRBD1,TRBJ1-3,TGTGCCAGCAGCGTAGAACGGGACAGGGCTGGAAACACCATATATTTT,CASSVERDRAGNTIYF
TRBV15,NA,TRBD2,TRBJ2-2,TGTGCCACCAGCAGGAAGCGGGGGCCGAACACCGGGGAGCTGTTTTTT,CATSRKRGPNTGELFF
TRBV27,once,TRBD2,TRBJ2-1,TGTGCCAGCAAGGGCGGCGGGGGGGCGTATGAGCAGTTCTTC,CASKGGGGAYEQFF
TRBV27,NA,NA,TRBJ1-4,TGTGCCAGCAGGGACCGCAAGTCTAATGAAAAACTGTTTTTT,CASRDRKSNEKLFF
TRBV10-3,NA,NA,TRBJ2-7,TGTGCCATCAGTGACGGAGGGTCCTACGAGCAGTACTTC,CAISDGGSYEQYF
TRBV5-4,once,NA,TRBJ2-7,TGTGCCAGCAGCTTGGCGTTGGACGTTCGCTACTACGAGCAGTACTTC,CASSLALDVRYYEQYF
TRBV7-2,NA,TRBD2,TRBJ2-1,TGTGCCAGCAGCTTCCCTAGCGGATACGTCTCCTACAATGAGCAGTTCTTC,CASSFPSGYVSYNEQFF
TRBV27,NA,NA,TRBJ2-1,TGTGCCAGCAGTTTAGGCTACCCGAGCTCCTACAATGAGCAGTTCTTC,CASSLGYPSSYNEQFF
TRBV21-1,NA,NA,TRBJ1-4,TGTGCCAGCAGCAAAAAGAGGGGGGTTGGGGGCCGTGAAAAACTGTTTTTT,CASSKKRGVGGREKLFF
TRBV19,NA,NA,TRBJ1-4,TGTGCCAGTAGTATATCCCTCCAGGATGAAAAACTGTTTTTT,CASSISLQDEKLFF
TRBV5-4,once,TRBD1,TRBJ2-5,TGTGCCAGCAGCTTGGTAGGGACAGGGGGCGAGGAGACCCAGTACTTC,CASSLVGTGGEETQYF
TRBV5-4,NA,TRBD2,TRBJ2-3,TGTGCCAGCAGCTTTTATCCAGCGGGGATCACAGATACGCAGTATTTT,CASSFYPAGITDTQYF
TRBV28,NA,TRBD2,TRBJ2-1,TGTGCCAGCACGAGCGGGGGGGCGGGTGAGCAGTTCTTC,CASTSGGAGEQFF
TRBV28,NA,TRBD1,TRBJ1-2,TGTGCCAGCAGTTTGGGGGTAGACAGGGCCTATGGCTACACCTTC,CASSLGVDRAYGYTF
TRBV7-6,NA,NA,TRBJ2-7,TGTGCCAGCAGCTTAAGACAGATTGCGTACGAGCAGTACTTC,CASSLRQIAYEQYF
TRBV28,NA,TRBD2,TRBJ2-1,TGTGCCAGCAGTTTCTCCGGGACTAGTCTATACAATGAGCAGTTCTTC,CASSFSGTSLYNEQFF
TRBV28,NA,NA,TRBJ2-5,TGTGCCAGCACACTGAGCCCAGGGAAGACCCAGTACTTC,CASTLSPGKTQYF
TRBV7-8,medium-sized,TRBD1,TRBJ1-3,TGTGCCAGCAGCTTTCCCAGGGAGGGGGCGCGTTCTGGAAACACCATATATTTT,CASSFPREGARSGNTIYF
TRBV5-8,NA,TRBD1,TRBJ2-3,TGTGCCAGCAGTTCACAGGGGGTTTCCACAGATACGCAGTATTTT,CASSSQGVSTDTQYF
TRBV28,NA,NA,TRBJ2-3,TGTGCCAGCAGTTCCCAAGAGGGGGGCAGCACAGATACGCAGTATTTT,CASSSQEGGSTDTQYF
TRBV9,NA,NA,TRBJ2-2,TGTGCCAGCAGCGTAGAATGGGGCCGGGAGCTGTTTTTT,CASSVEWGRELFF
TRBV10-1,NA,NA,TRBJ2-2,TGCGCCAGCAGTGTAGTTCCCGGGGAGCTGTTTTTT,CASSVVPGELFF
TRBV6-4,NA,NA,TRBJ1-5,TGTGCCAGCACTCGGACACTTTCTAGCAATCAGCCCCAGCATTTT,CASTRTLSSNQPQHF
TRBV27,NA,NA,TRBJ2-7,TGTGCCAGCAGCCTCCGGACAGAAGGCGAGCAGTACTTC,CASSLRTEGEQYF
TRBV9,NA,NA,TRBJ1-3,TGTGCCAGCAGCGTAGAAGGGTCTGGAAACACCATATATTTT,CASSVEGSGNTIYF
TRBV27,NA,NA,TRBJ2-2,TGTGCCAGCAGTTTAGGGTTAGGGGACCTGAACACCGGGGAGCTGTTTTTT,CASSLGLGDLNTGELFF
TRBV11-2,NA,NA,TRBJ1-4,TGTGCCAGCAGCTTTGCTAGGACTGGAAAACTGTTTTTT,CASSFARTGKLFF
TRBV19,NA,NA,TRBJ2-7,TGTGCCAGTAGTATAGATATAAGCTACGAGCAGTACTTC,CASSIDISYEQYF
TRBV19,NA,NA,TRBJ1-1,TGTGCCAGTAGCCCGAGGACAGAAAACACTGAAGCTTTCTTT,CASSPRTENTEAFF
TRBV27,NA,TRBD2,TRBJ2-5,TGTGCCAGCAGTCCCTGGACTAGCCGGGTGGGAGAGACCCAGTACTTC,CASSPWTSRVGETQYF
TRBV14,NA,NA,TRBJ1-6,TGTGCCAGCAGCCAATGGGGGGCAGGTGATTCACCCCTCCACTTT,CASSQWGAGDSPLHF
TRBV2,NA,NA,TRBJ2-3,TGTGCCAGCAGTGAAGATCCAGCGGTGGTATCAGATACGCAGTATTTT,CASSEDPAVVSDTQYF
TRBV27,NA,NA,TRBJ2-7,TGTGCCAGCAGTTCGATCAATCTAGTTTACGAGCAGTACTTC,CASSSINLVYEQYF
TRBV7-8,NA,TRBD2,TRBJ2-2,TGTGCCAGCAGCTTGGGACTAGCCGTGGCCGGGGAGCTGTTTTTT,CASSLGLAVAGELFF
TRBV11-2,NA,NA,TRBJ1-3,TGTGCCAGCAGCTTTAAGAAGGACACCATATATTTT,CASSFKKDTIYF
TRBV7-3,NA,NA,TRBJ1-1,TGTGCCAGCAGCTTATTAGCCAGGGGCGGCACTGAAGCTTTCTTT,CASSLLARGGTEAFF
TRBV27,NA,TRBD1,TRBJ1-2,TGTGCCAGCAGTTCCCTCGGGACAGGGAACTTTGGCTACACCTTC,CASSSLGTGNFGYTF
TRBV28,NA,NA,TRBJ2-2,TGTGCCAGCACCTTGGGCCCGGGAACCGACACCGGGGAGCTGTTTTTT,CASTLGPGTDTGELFF
TRBV5-1,NA,NA,TRBJ1-2,TGCGCCAGCAGCTTGGTTGGGGGTGACGGCTACACCTTC,CASSLVGGDGYTF
TRBV6-5,NA,NA,TRBJ1-1,TGTGCCAGCAGAGCGGGACTAGTGGCTGAAGCTTTCTTT,CASRAGLVAEAFF
TRBV6-5,NA,NA,TRBJ2-5,TGTGCCAGCAGTTACCTAGGGGTTGTACGGGAGACCCAGTACTTC,CASSYLGVVRETQYF
TRBV18,NA,NA,TRBJ2-1,TGTGCCAGCTCACCAACCCGGGGTACGGCCGACAATGAGCAGTTCTTC,CASSPTRGTADNEQFF
TRBV28,NA,TRBD2,TRBJ2-1,TGTGCCAGCAGTTTCGGGCTAGCGGGGCCCAATGAGCAGTTCTTC,CASSFGLAGPNEQFF
TRBV5-5,NA,NA,TRBJ2-3,TGTGCCAGCAGCTTCGAAGATGATACGCAGTATTTT,CASSFEDDTQYF
TRBV28,NA,TRBD1,TRBJ2-2,TGTGCCAGCAGTTTATTACAGGGGGCGGCCGGGGAGCTGTTTTTT,CASSLLQGAAGELFF
TRBV19,NA,NA,TRBJ2-3,TGTGCCAGTAGTATAGTGAGGGGGGATACGCAGTATTTT,CASSIVRGDTQYF
TRBV27,NA,TRBD1,TRBJ1-2,TGTGCCAGCATCCTTGGGACAGGCTCAGGCTACACCTTC,CASILGTGSGYTF
TRBV2,NA,NA,TRBJ1-2,TGTGCCAGCAGTGAAGCAGGCCAGGGCTTTCCAAGGGGCTACACCTTC,CASSEAGQGFPRGYTF
TRBV28,NA,NA,TRBJ2-7,TGTGCCAGCAGGGCTTCGGACAGCACCTACGAGCAGTACTTC,CASRASDSTYEQYF
TRBV13,NA,NA,TRBJ1-5,TGTGCCAGCAGCTCCGGACGGGGCAATCAGCCCCAGCATTTT,CASSSGRGNQPQHF
TRBV20-1,few,TRBD1,TRBJ1-2,TGCAGTGCAGAACCGACAGGGAGCTACACCTTC,CSAEPTGSYTF